This TCR beta chain emerged from a study of technical replicates of blood from a handful of donors. The CDR3 length is 15 residues. Germline V gene lookup returns CDR1 MNHNS and CDR2 SASEGT. The V gene lost 6 bases and the J gene lost 6 bases, with 21 bases spanning the gap. Using immunoSEQ multiplex PCR, the repertoire was profiled, and TCRdb retains in-frame clones only, with some absent. The table includes about 79,000 clones, about 91% detected once. This clone was counted a few times. The sequenced sample was T cells isolated from PBMCs. The TCR originated in a human donor in good health. Some clones in this sample may be carry-over from other donors' samples. The rearrangement joins TRBV6-1 to TRBJ2-7; D possibly corresponds to TRBD1 (6 bases). CDR3 loop: CASRPRQVTNSEQYF. The CDR3 DNA is TGTGCCAGCAGACCCAGACAGGTTACCAATTCCGAGCAGTACTTC.